A selection of T cell receptor beta chains follows, all from one sample in a study of read filtering for tumor transcriptome and immune sequencing. MiXCR was run by TCRdb on the reads, yielding one entry per CDR3 protein. The sample shows about 24,000 distinct CDR3 sequences, 20% to 25% of them seen only once. Sequenced input: a population of CD138-negative cells sorted from bone marrow. These TCRs come from a donor at least 40 years old with multiple myeloma. CDR3s include the opening cysteine and the closing phenylalanine or tryptophan. The order of the fields is D gene, J gene, clone size, V gene, CDR3 DNA, CDR3 protein. D genes are given only for firm matches. Rows may omit the clone size; those that give it use once, few, many or a size class.

>TRBD2|TRBJ2-1|many|TRBV24-1
TGTGCCACCAGTGCAGGACTAGCGGGAGGATACAATGAGCAGTTCTTC
CATSAGLAGGYNEQFF
>TRBD1|TRBJ2-7|many|TRBV7-8
TGTGCCAGCAGTCGGGACAGCCTATCCTACGAGCAGTACTTC
CASSRDSLSYEQYF
>TRBD2|TRBJ2-5|many|TRBV29-1
TGCAGCGTTGAACTCCGCGGGAGGCCCCAAGAGACCCAGTACTTC
CSVELRGRPQETQYF
>TRBD2|TRBJ2-1|medium-sized|TRBV30
TGTGCCTGGAGTGTAGGACTAGCGGGAACCAATGAGCAGTTCTTC
CAWSVGLAGTNEQFF
>NA|TRBJ1-1|NA|TRBV6-6
TGTGCCAGCAGTACCGGGACAAACGAAGCTTTCTTT
CASSTGTNEAFF
>NA|TRBJ2-5|many|TRBV20-1
TGCAGTGCCGAATGGGGAGAGACCCAGTACTTC
CSAEWGETQYF
>NA|TRBJ2-7|many|TRBV7-2
TGTGCCAGCAGCTCCCGACGGGCTCCAAACCACTACGAGCAGTACTTC
CASSSRRAPNHYEQYF
>NA|TRBJ2-7|many|TRBV6-6
TGTGCCAGCAGGTCCTCGGTCGACGAGCAGTACTTC
CASRSSVDEQYF
>NA|TRBJ2-1|many|TRBV29-1
TGCAGCGTTGCTGGGGTTAGAAATGAGCAGTTCTTC
CSVAGVRNEQFF
>TRBD2|TRBJ2-1|medium-sized|TRBV12-5
TGTGCTAGTGGTTTGGCGAGCGGGAGGGGCTATGAGCAGTTCTTC
CASGLASGRGYEQFF
>NA|TRBJ1-1|many|TRBV5-5
TGTGCCAGCAGCTCTATACAGGGTAGCACTGAAGCTTTCTTT
CASSSIQGSTEAFF
>NA|TRBJ2-7|many|TRBV29-1
TGCAGCGTTGGGTCACGGGAGCCCCCCTACGAGCAGTACTTC
CSVGSREPPYEQYF
>TRBD1|TRBJ2-1|many|TRBV19
TGTGCCAGTACCCCAGGGACAGGGATCTACAATGAGCAGTTCTTC
CASTPGTGIYNEQFF
>TRBD1|TRBJ1-2|many|TRBV30
TGTGCCTGGAGGGGAGGGGGCCACGGCTATGGCTACACCTTC
CAWRGGGHGYGYTF
>TRBD1|TRBJ2-1|many|TRBV27
TGTGCCAGCAGTTTATTCGGGACAGGGTACAACAATGAGCAGTTCTTC
CASSLFGTGYNNEQFF
>NA|TRBJ1-5|many|TRBV14
TGTGCCAGCAGCCAAGGGACCGGGAATCAGCCCCAGCATTTT
CASSQGTGNQPQHF
>NA|TRBJ2-7|many|TRBV30
TGTGCCTGGGCCCGAACAGACTTATCCTACGAGCAGTACTTC
CAWARTDLSYEQYF
>TRBD2|TRBJ2-7|NA|TRBV28
TGTTCCAGCAGTTTATACCTAGCGGGAGTGTCATACCCCAGCTACGAGCAGTACTTC
CSSSLYLAGVSYPSYEQYF
>TRBD2|TRBJ2-3|NA|TRBV30
TGTGCCTGGAGTATAGATCTAGCGGGACTATCCCTTGGCTCAGATACGCAGTATTTT
CAWSIDLAGLSLGSDTQYF
>NA|TRBJ2-3|many|TRBV5-1
TGCGCCAGCAGCCCTCCTGGGGGCACAGATACGCAGTATTTT
CASSPPGGTDTQYF
>NA|TRBJ1-1|many|TRBV27
TGTGCCAGCAGGGCGTCGAGCACTGAAGCTTTCTTT
CASRASSTEAFF
>NA|TRBJ2-2|many|TRBV7-9
TGTGCCAACCGGCGGGACACCGGGGAGCTGTTTTTT
CANRRDTGELFF
>NA|TRBJ2-1|many|TRBV6-1
TGTGCCAGCAGTGCTCGAGCTAACCGCCTCAGAGCGGGTAATGAGCAGTTCTTC
CASSARANRLRAGNEQFF
>TRBD1|TRBJ2-7|medium-sized|TRBV30
TGTGCCTGGGGGTTACAGGGGCATCTTGGCGAGCAGTACTTC
CAWGLQGHLGEQYF
>TRBD1|TRBJ2-6|many|TRBV6-1
TGTGCCAGCAGTGAAAATACACCGGGACAGGTAGCCTCTGGGGCCAACGTCCTGACTTTC
CASSENTPGQVASGANVLTF
>NA|TRBJ2-7|many|TRBV18
TGTGCCAGCTCACCCAGGGGACTTGAAGAGCAGTACTTC
CASSPRGLEEQYF
>TRBD1|TRBJ2-2|many|TRBV29-1
TGCAGCGCCGGAAAGGGACAGGGGAGCGGGGAGCTGTTTTTT
CSAGKGQGSGELFF
>NA|TRBJ2-7|many|TRBV29-1
TGCAGCGTTGAAGAGGTAGCTGTCTCTCAGTACGAGCAGTACTTC
CSVEEVAVSQYEQYF
>TRBD2|TRBJ2-3|many|TRBV7-3
TGTGCCAGCAGCCTTGGAGGACTAGCGGGGTCAGATACGCAGTATTTT
CASSLGGLAGSDTQYF
>NA|TRBJ2-1|NA|TRBV24-1
TGTGCCACCAGTGATTTTTACGGGAGCACCTACAGTGGGCAGTTCTTC
CATSDFYGSTYSGQFF
>NA|TRBJ2-1|many|TRBV11-1
TGTGCCAGCAGCTCCGGACGGGCTTACAATGAGCAGTTCTTC
CASSSGRAYNEQFF
>NA|TRBJ1-1|many|TRBV5-1
TGCGCCAGCAGCTTACAAGAGAACACTGAAGCTTTCTTT
CASSLQENTEAFF
>NA|TRBJ2-4|many|TRBV6-2/TRBV6-3
TGTGCCAGCAGCCCCTGGCAGTTAAACATTCAGTACTTC
CASSPWQLNIQYF
>NA|TRBJ2-1|few|TRBV20-1
TGCAGTGCTAGAGATGTGGCGGGAATTTACAATGAGCAGTTCTTC
CSARDVAGIYNEQFF
>TRBD2|TRBJ2-2|many|TRBV29-1
TGCAGCGTTATTACTAGCGGGAGGGCACACACCGGGGAGCTGTTTTTT
CSVITSGRAHTGELFF
>TRBD2|TRBJ2-1|NA|TRBV6-1
TGTGCCAGCAGTGAGGGGACTAGCGGTTACAATGAGCGGTTCTTC
CASSEGTSGYNERFF
>NA|TRBJ2-6|many|TRBV2
TGTGCCAGCAGTGAACATCTCCAGGCCAACGTCCTGACTTTC
CASSEHLQANVLTF
>TRBD2|TRBJ2-1|medium-sized|TRBV5-4
TGTGCCAGCAGCTCGGGACTAGACTACAATGAGCAGTTCTTC
CASSSGLDYNEQFF
>NA|TRBJ2-3|many|TRBV28
TGTGCCAGCACCAACGGTGGGGGTCCCCGAGGGGATACGCAGTATTTT
CASTNGGGPRGDTQYF
>NA|TRBJ1-1|NA|TRBV28
TGTGCCAGCCATTCTCTTCGGGTTGGGACTGAAGCTTTCTTT
CASHSLRVGTEAFF
>TRBD1|TRBJ2-3|few|TRBV6-5
TGTGCCAGCGGCCCCGGGACAGGGGTCAGGGGCACAGATACGCAGTATTTT
CASGPGTGVRGTDTQYF
>TRBD2|TRBJ2-1|NA|TRBV29-1
TGCAGCGTGTTAGCGGGAGTTGTAGATGAGCAGTCCTTC
CSVLAGVVDEQSF
>NA|TRBJ2-7|many|TRBV14
TGTGCCAGCAGCCAAGCCTACGAGCAGTACTTC
CASSQAYEQYF
>TRBD1|TRBJ1-1|many|TRBV20-1
TGCAGTGCTAGCGGGGACAGGGGGACGTCCGAAGCTTTCTTT
CSASGDRGTSEAFF
>NA|TRBJ2-5|many|TRBV21-1
TGTGCCAGCAGCAAATCGAAGTCTAGTACAGGGCAAGAGACCCAGTACTTC
CASSKSKSSTGQETQYF
>NA|TRBJ1-1|many|TRBV27
TGTGCCAGCAGTTTAAGGGGCAGACTAGGGAACACTGAAGCTTTCTTT
CASSLRGRLGNTEAFF
>NA|TRBJ2-1|many|TRBV15
TGTGCCACCAGCAGAGACCCGCCGGGGGGCCTTGATAATGAGCAGTTCTTC
CATSRDPPGGLDNEQFF
>TRBD2|TRBJ2-1|NA|TRBV14
TGTGCCAGCAGCCAAAATTGGCTAGCGGGGGATAATGAGCAGTTCTTC
CASSQNWLAGDNEQFF
>TRBD2|TRBJ2-2|many|TRBV28
TGTGCCAGCAGAAAGCGGGAGGTTAACACCGGGGAGCTGTTTTTT
CASRKREVNTGELFF
>TRBD2|TRBJ2-1|many|TRBV28
TGTGCCAGCAGGGGGCTAGCGGGAGGGGGCCCCAATGAGCAGTTCTTC
CASRGLAGGGPNEQFF